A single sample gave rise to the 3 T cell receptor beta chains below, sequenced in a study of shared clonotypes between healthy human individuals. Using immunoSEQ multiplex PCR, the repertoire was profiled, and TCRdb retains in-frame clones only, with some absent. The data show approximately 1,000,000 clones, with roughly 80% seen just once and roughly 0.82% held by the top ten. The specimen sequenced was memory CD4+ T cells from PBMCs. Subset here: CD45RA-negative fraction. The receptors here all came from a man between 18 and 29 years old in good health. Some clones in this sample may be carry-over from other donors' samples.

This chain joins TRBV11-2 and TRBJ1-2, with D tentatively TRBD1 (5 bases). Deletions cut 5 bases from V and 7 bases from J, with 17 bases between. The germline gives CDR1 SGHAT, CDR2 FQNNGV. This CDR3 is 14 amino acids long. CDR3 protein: CASSMTALKTGYTF. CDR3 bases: TGTGCCAGCAGCATGACAGCTTTGAAAACTGGCTACACCTTC.

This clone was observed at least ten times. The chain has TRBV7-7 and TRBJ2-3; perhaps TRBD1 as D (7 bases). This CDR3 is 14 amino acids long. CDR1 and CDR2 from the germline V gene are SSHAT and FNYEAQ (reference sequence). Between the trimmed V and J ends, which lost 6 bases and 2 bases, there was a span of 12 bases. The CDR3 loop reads CASSQGGYTDTQYF. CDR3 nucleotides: TGTGCCAGCAGTCAGGGGGGATACACAGATACGCAGTATTTT.

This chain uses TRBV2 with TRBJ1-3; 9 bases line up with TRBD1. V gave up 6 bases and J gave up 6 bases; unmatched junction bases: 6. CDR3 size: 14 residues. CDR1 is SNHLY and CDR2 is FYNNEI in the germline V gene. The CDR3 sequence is CASSLQGAENTIYF. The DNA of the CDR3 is TGTGCCAGCAGCCTACAGGGGGCCGAAAACACCATATATTTT.